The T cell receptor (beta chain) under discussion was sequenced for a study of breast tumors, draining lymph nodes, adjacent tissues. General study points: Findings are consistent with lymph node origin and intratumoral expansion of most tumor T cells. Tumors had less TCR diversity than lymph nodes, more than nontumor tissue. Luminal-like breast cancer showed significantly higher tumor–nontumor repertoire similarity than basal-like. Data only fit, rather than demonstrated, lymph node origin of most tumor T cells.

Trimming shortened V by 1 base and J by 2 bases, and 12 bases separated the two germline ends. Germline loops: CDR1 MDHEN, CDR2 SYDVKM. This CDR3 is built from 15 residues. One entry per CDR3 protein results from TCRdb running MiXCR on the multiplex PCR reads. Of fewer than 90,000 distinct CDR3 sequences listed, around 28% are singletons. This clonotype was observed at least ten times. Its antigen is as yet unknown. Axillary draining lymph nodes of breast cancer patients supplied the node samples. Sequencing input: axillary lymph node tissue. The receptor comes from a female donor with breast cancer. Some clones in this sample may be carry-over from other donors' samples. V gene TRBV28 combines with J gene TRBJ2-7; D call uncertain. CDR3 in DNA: TGTGCCAGCAGTTTATTCCCAGATCCTCCCTACGAGCAGTACTTC. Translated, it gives CASSLFPDPPYEQYF.